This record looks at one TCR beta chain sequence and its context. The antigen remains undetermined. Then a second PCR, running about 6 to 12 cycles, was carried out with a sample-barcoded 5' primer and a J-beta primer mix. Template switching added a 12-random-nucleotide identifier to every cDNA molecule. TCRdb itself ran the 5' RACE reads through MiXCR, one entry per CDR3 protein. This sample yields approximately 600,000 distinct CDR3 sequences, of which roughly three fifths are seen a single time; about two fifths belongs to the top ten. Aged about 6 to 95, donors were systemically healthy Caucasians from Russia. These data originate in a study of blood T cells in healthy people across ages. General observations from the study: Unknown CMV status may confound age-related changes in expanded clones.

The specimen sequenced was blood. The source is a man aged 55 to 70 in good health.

This CDR3 reads CASSQAPLIDQYF. The CDR3 nucleotides are TGCGCCAGCAGCCAAGCACCGCTAATTGACCAGTACTTC. This chain uses TRBV4-1 with TRBJ2-5; the D is unclear. V was clipped by 1 base and J by 10 bases, with 13 bases between them. Germline V CDR1 and CDR2: MGHRA, YSYEKL. The CDR3 loop spans 13 amino acids.